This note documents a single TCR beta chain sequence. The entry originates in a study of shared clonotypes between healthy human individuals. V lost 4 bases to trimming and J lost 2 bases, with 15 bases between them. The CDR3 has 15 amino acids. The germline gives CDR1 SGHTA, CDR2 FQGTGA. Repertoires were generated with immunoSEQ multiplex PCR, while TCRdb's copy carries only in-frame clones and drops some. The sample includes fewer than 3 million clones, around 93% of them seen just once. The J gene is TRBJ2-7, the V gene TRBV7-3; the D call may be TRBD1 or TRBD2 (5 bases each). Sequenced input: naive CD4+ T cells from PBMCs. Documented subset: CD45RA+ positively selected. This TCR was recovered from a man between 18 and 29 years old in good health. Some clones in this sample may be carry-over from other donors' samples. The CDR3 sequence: CASSSSAGTTYEQYF. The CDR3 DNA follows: TGTGCCAGCAGCTCCTCCGCCGGGACCACCTACGAGCAGTACTTC.